The entry below describes one T cell receptor beta chain. The record originates from a study of CD8 T cells in Susac syndrome. The V end was cut by 10 bases, the J end by 3 bases, with 21 bases between. The CDR3 spans 16 residues. The germline gives CDR1 MDHEN, CDR2 SYDVKM. Sequencing of TCR beta was undertaken in CD8+ and CD4+ T cells derived from blood. The RNA input was about 0.5 to 1 ug, and it was reverse transcribed with random hexamers. TCRdb re-derived calls from the immunoSEQ multiplex PCR reads in MiXCR, one entry per CDR3 protein. The sample lists about 400,000 distinct CDR3 sequences, around 85% seen once, with about 0.12% in the top ten.

Sequenced sample: CD8+ T cells from PBMCs. V gene TRBV28 combines with J gene TRBJ2-2; a possible D gene is TRBD1 (5 bases). The clonotype originates from a human donor with multiple sclerosis. CDR3 nucleotides: TGTGCCACCCAAAACCGGGCAGGGTGGGACACCGGGGAGCTGTTTTTT. This gives the protein CATQNRAGWDTGELFF. The variable domain in full, with the rest retrieved from reference TRBV28 and TRBJ2-2, is DVKVTQSSRYLVKRTGEKVFLECVQDMDHENMFWYRQDPGLGLRLIYFSYDVKMKEKGDIPEGYSVSREKKERFSLILESASTNQTSMYLCATQNRAGWDTGELFFGEGSRLTVL.